What follows are 32 T cell receptor beta chains derived from one specimen sequenced in a study of siplizumab effects on memory and regulatory T cells. Clones were read by immunoSEQ multiplex PCR, and TCRdb kept only the in-frame ones, dropping some. The sample has 100,000 to 120,000 clones, about 92% seen once. Sequenced material: CD4+ T cells sorted from blood. These TCRs come from a human donor in good health.

The chain combines TRBV10-3 with TRBJ2-7; D gene uncertain. V lost 3 bases to trimming and J lost 0 bases, with 9 bases between them. Germline loops: CDR1 ENHRY, CDR2 SYGVKD. This CDR3 has 14 amino acids. The CDR3 reads CAISEVRTSYEQYF. The DNA of the CDR3 is TGTGCCATCAGTGAAGTTCGCACCTCCTACGAGCAGTACTTC.

CDR3 residues: CASRAGAGTQYF. The CDR3, as DNA: TGTGCCAGCAGGGCGGGAGCGGGTACGCAGTATTTT. The chain couples TRBV6-5 to TRBJ2-3; 7 bases are a match to TRBD2. With 6 bases clipped from V and 8 bases from J, the junction kept 5 bases outside the gene matches. Germline V gene data show CDR1 as MNHEY and CDR2 as SVGAGI. This CDR3 is built from 12 residues.

V usage is TRBV6-5 and J usage is TRBJ2-7; D possibly corresponds to TRBD2 (6 bases). In germline, CDR1 is MNHEY, CDR2 SVGAGI. Trimming shortened V by 2 bases and J by 3 bases, and 8 bases separated the two germline ends. This CDR3 is built from 13 residues. The CDR3 nucleotides are TGTGCCAGCAGTTACGGCGGGATCTACGAGCAGTACTTC. Residues: CASSYGGIYEQYF.

The chain carries TRBV7-9 and TRBJ2-3; TRBD2 might be the D (6 bases). Germline CDR1 reads SEHNR; CDR2 reads FQNEAQ (reference sequence). V lost 5 bases and J lost 4, with 19 bases in between. CDR3 size: 16 residues. The CDR3 sequence is CASSPPGLASADTQYF. The CDR3 nucleotides are TGTGCCAGCAGCCCCCCGGGGCTAGCGAGCGCAGATACGCAGTATTTT.

This chain joins TRBV27 and TRBJ1-2; a possible D gene is TRBD1 (6 bases). Germline V gives CDR1 MNHEY, CDR2 SMNVEV (reference sequence). CDR3 length: 15 amino acids. V was trimmed by 4 bases and J by 3 bases, leaving 15 bases between them. CDR3 DNA sequence: TGTGCCAGCAGTTCCCGACTGAGGGGGGACTATGGCTACACCTTC. As protein: CASSSRLRGDYGYTF.

The chain combines TRBV9 with TRBJ1-3, with D possibly TRBD1 on 6 matching bases. This CDR3 comprises 15 residues. Germline CDR1 is SGDLS and CDR2 is YYNGEE. Trimming left V 4 bases short and J 1 base short, with 12 bases between. CDR3 sequence reads: CASSKGGGSGNTIYF. In nucleotides, the CDR3 is TGTGCCAGCAGCAAAGGAGGGGGGTCTGGAAACACCATATATTTT.

The J gene is TRBJ1-5, the V gene TRBV11-2; unclear D gene. This CDR3 contains 15 residues. The germline gives CDR1 SGHAT, CDR2 FQNNGV. V dropped 0 bases and J dropped 0 bases, with 6 bases sitting between them. CDR3 nucleotide sequence: TGTGCCAGCAGCTTAGAAGGCCATAGCAATCAGCCCCAGCATTTT. It codes for CASSLEGHSNQPQHF.

V gene TRBV9 combines with J gene TRBJ2-3; D is unresolved. This CDR3 contains 13 residues. Between the trimmed V and J ends, which lost 0 bases and 0 bases, there was a span of 2 bases. Germline-derived CDR1 and CDR2 are SGDLS and YYNGEE. CDR3 bases: TGTGCCAGCAGCGTAGCTAGCACAGATACGCAGTATTTT. This sequence encodes CASSVASTDTQYF.

The V and J genes are TRBV6-1 and TRBJ1-4; no clear D. In germline, CDR1 is MNHNS, CDR2 SASEGT. The length of the CDR3 is 10 residues. The V and J ends lost 9 bases and 4 bases respectively, with 3 bases between them. The CDR3 nucleotides read TGTGCCAGTTTTAATGAAAAACTGTTTTTT. It yields the protein CASFNEKLFF.

The chain carries TRBV30 and TRBJ2-7, with D perhaps TRBD1 or TRBD2 (7 bases each). The CDR3 has 13 residues. Trimming stripped 5 bases from V and 4 bases from J, with 15 bases between. The germline CDR1 and CDR2 sequences are GTSNPN and SVGIG (reference sequence). The CDR3 nucleotides read TGTGCCTGGGATCTGCAGGGGGGGTACGAGCAGTACTTC. Its translation: CAWDLQGGYEQYF.

This chain joins TRBV25-1 and TRBJ1-2; no firm D call. CDR1 is MGHDK, CDR2 SYGVNS, per germline. The CDR3 is made up of 10 amino acids. Trimming left V 2 bases short and J 6 bases short, with 1 base between. This CDR3 reads CASSEDGYTF. The CDR3 nucleotides are TGTGCCAGCAGTGAAGATGGCTACACCTTC.

Regarding this clone: Other DNA sequences of this sample code for an identical CDR3. The V gene is TRBV6-5, the J gene TRBJ1-2; D unresolved. In germline, CDR1 is MNHEY, CDR2 SVGAGI. The CDR3 is made up of 13 amino acids. V was trimmed by 4 bases and J by 4 bases, leaving 10 bases between them. CDR3 DNA: TGTGCCAGCAGTTTAACGGGCCCCTATGGCTACACCTTC. It specifies CASSLTGPYGYTF.

The chain combines TRBV11-1 with TRBJ2-7; 7 bases align to TRBD1. Unmatched junction bases numbered 9, after V lost 4 bases and J lost 0 bases. The germline V gene has CDR1 SGHAT and CDR2 FQDESV (reference sequence). The CDR3 loop spans 16 amino acids. CDR3 in amino acids: CASSYTPGQPSYEQYF. The CDR3, as DNA: TGTGCCAGCAGCTACACGCCGGGACAGCCCTCCTACGAGCAGTACTTC.

This rearrangement joins TRBV18 to TRBJ2-7, with 9 bases lining up with TRBD2. Per germline, CDR1 KGHSH and CDR2 LQKENI. This CDR3 region has 14 residues. V lost 1 base to trimming and J lost 5 bases; unmatched junction nucleotides: 3. The CDR3 sequence is CASSPLAGEDEQYF. In DNA form, the CDR3 reads TGTGCCAGCTCACCACTAGCGGGAGAGGACGAGCAGTACTTC.

This chain links TRBV5-4 with TRBJ2-7; TRBD2 agrees at 9 bases. This CDR3 contains 14 residues. The germline CDR1 and CDR2 sequences are SGHNT and YYREEE (reference sequence). V lost 4 bases and J lost 4; bases outside the gene matches: 6. CDR3 sequence (DNA): TGTGCCAGCAGCCCGGGACTAGCAGATTACGAGCAGTACTTC. This gives the protein CASSPGLADYEQYF.

The rearrangement links TRBV7-9 to TRBJ1-2; TRBD1 agrees at 10 bases. The length of the CDR3 is 16 residues. Germline trimming cut 5 bases from V and 7 bases from J; bases unmatched to any gene: 13. Germline lookup yields CDR1 SEHNR and CDR2 FQNEAQ (reference sequence). This chain's CDR3 is CASSNLPGQGFGGYTF. The CDR3 DNA sequence: TGTGCCAGCAGCAATCTACCGGGACAGGGGTTTGGTGGCTACACCTTC.

V gene TRBV5-1 combines with J gene TRBJ1-1; 7 bases map to TRBD1. CDR3 length: 15 residues. J gave up 4 bases and V 2 bases, and 8 bases lay outside the gene matches. The germline V gene has CDR1 SGHRS and CDR2 YFSETQ. The CDR3 reads CASSFRRQGGTEAFF. In DNA form, the CDR3 reads TGCGCCAGCAGCTTCCGAAGACAGGGCGGCACTGAAGCTTTCTTT. The variable domain in full, with the rest retrieved from reference TRBV5-1 and TRBJ1-1, is KAGVTQTPRYLIKTRGQQVTLSCSPISGHRSVSWYQQTPGQGLQFLFEYFSETQRNKGNFPGRFSGRQFSNSRSEMNVSTLELGDSALYLCASSFRRQGGTEAFFGQGTRLTVV.

This clone was seen a single time. This chain links TRBV4-1 with TRBJ2-7; tentative D call: TRBD1 (5 bases). The CDR3 runs 14 residues. Trimming took off 4 bases at V and 4 bases at J, with 14 bases between the two ends. Germline-derived CDR1 and CDR2 are MGHRA and YSYEKL. The CDR3 nucleotides are TGCGCCAGCAGCCTTTTCAGGGAAGGATACGAGCAGTACTTC. The encoded protein is CASSLFREGYEQYF.

V usage is TRBV9 and J usage is TRBJ2-5; 9 bases agree with TRBD1. V was pared by 4 bases and J by 4 bases, with 2 bases of the junction left unmatched. The V gene's germline CDR1 is SGDLS and CDR2 YYNGEE. There are 13 residues in the CDR3. This CDR3 reads CASSQTGGETQYF. As DNA, the CDR3 is TGTGCCAGCAGCCAGACAGGGGGAGAGACCCAGTACTTC.

This chain joins TRBV15 and TRBJ1-3; D is ambiguous. V gave up 7 bases and J gave up 8 bases, with 18 bases separating them. In germline, CDR1 is LNHNV, CDR2 YYDKDF (reference sequence). This CDR3 contains 14 residues. CDR3 protein: CATKNPGSGDTIYF. CDR3 sequence (DNA): TGTGCCACCAAAAATCCCGGGAGCGGGGACACCATATATTTT. Variable domain in full (rest from reference TRBV15 and TRBJ1-3): DAMVIQNPRYQVTQFGKPVTLSCSQTLNHNVMYWYQQKSSQAPKLLFHYYDKDFNNEADTPDNFQSRRPNTSFCFLDIRSPGLGDTAMYLCATKNPGSGDTIYFGEGSWLTVV.

The chain is built from TRBV6-1 and TRBJ1-5; 10 bases are shared with TRBD1. This CDR3 has 17 amino acids. Per the germline V gene, CDR1 is MNHNS and CDR2 is SASEGT. V trimming: 4 bases; J trimming: 1 base; junction bases outside the gene matches: 7. For the CDR3, the DNA is TGTGCCAGCAGTGTTGACAGGGGGCGAATAAGCAATCAGCCCCAGCATTTT. Translation: CASSVDRGRISNQPQHF.

This sequence joins TRBV19 and TRBJ2-7, with a weak D call TRBD2 (6 bases). There are 14 residues in the CDR3. Trimming removed 11 bases from V and 2 bases from J, with 19 bases in between. Looked up from germline, CDR1 is LNHDA and CDR2 is SQIVND (reference sequence). The chain's CDR3 is CASTSGTEAYEQYF. The CDR3 coding sequence is TGTGCCTCAACATCCGGGACTGAAGCCTACGAGCAGTACTTC.

The V and J genes are TRBV5-1 and TRBJ1-4, with TRBD1 identical over 11 bases. The CDR3 contains 17 residues. The junction had 10 bases not matched to a gene; V was cut back by 2 bases and J by 7 bases. The germline gives CDR1 SGHRS, CDR2 YFSETQ. The CDR3 here is CASSLGQGAHGSEKLFF. The CDR3 coding sequence is TGCGCCAGCAGCTTAGGACAGGGGGCCCACGGGAGTGAAAAACTGTTTTTT.

This clone was recorded once. The CDR3 DNA sequence: TGTGCCATCAGTGAGATAGCGGGAGGAGAGACCCAGTACTTC. Amino acid sequence: CAISEIAGGETQYF. V gene TRBV10-3 combines with J gene TRBJ2-5; 10 bases are shared with TRBD2. The trim removed 2 bases at V and 4 bases at J, leaving 1 base unmatched. This CDR3 spans 14 amino acids. The germline V gene encodes CDR1 ENHRY and CDR2 SYGVKD.

The count of this clone is one. V is TRBV6-4 and J is TRBJ2-1; 7 nucleotides align to TRBD2. V gave up 9 bases and J gave up 3 bases; unmatched junction bases: 8. CDR3 size: 14 residues. Germline assignment: CDR1 MRHNA and CDR2 SNTAGT. The CDR3 sequence is CARHGLAVYNEQFF. The CDR3, as DNA: TGTGCCAGACACGGGCTAGCGGTCTACAATGAGCAGTTCTTC.

The rearrangement links TRBV5-1 to TRBJ1-3; D is undetermined. The CDR3 spans 15 residues. CDR1 is SGHRS and CDR2 is YFSETQ in the germline V gene. The V end lost 3 bases, the J end lost 0 bases, and 10 bases lay between the germline ends. CDR3 residues: CASSSGSSSGNTIYF. DNA for the CDR3: TGCGCCAGCAGCTCGGGCTCTAGCTCTGGAAACACCATATATTTT.

The rearrangement links TRBV19 to TRBJ1-1; D uncertain. The V end lost 5 bases, the J end lost 1 base, and 17 bases lay between the germline ends. CDR3 length equals 16 residues. The germline gives CDR1 LNHDA, CDR2 SQIVND (reference sequence). CDR3 DNA: TGTGCCAGTAGTCCCCGGTCGGGTAACTCGAACACTGAAGCTTTCTTT. Encoded protein: CASSPRSGNSNTEAFF.

This sequence joins TRBV15 and TRBJ2-2; TRBD1 might be the D (6 bases). Trimming removed 1 base at V and 7 bases at J, with 22 bases between. CDR3 length: 18 amino acids. Germline loops: CDR1 LNHNV, CDR2 YYDKDF (reference sequence). CDR3 DNA sequence: TGTGCCACCAGCAGAGGGGACCTGGACAGCCCGAGGGTCGGGGAGCTGTTTTTT. Amino acid sequence: CATSRGDLDSPRVGELFF.

Here the CDR3 DNA reads TGTGCCAGCAGTGAATTACTGGGGGAAAAAAACATTCAGTACTTC. Translating gives CASSELLGEKNIQYF. This chain connects TRBV6-1 to TRBJ2-4; the D call may be TRBD1 or TRBD2 (5 bases each). Germline values: CDR1 MNHNS, CDR2 SASEGT. The germline V and J ends were trimmed by 2 bases and 4 bases, with 12 bases remaining between them. The CDR3 has 15 residues.

The V call is TRBV5-6, the J call TRBJ1-2, with D possibly being TRBD1 (5 bases). The germline CDR1 and CDR2 sequences are SGHDT and YYEEEE. Trimming left V 0 bases short and J 4 bases short, with 7 bases between. This CDR3 is built from 13 residues. CDR3 DNA sequence: TGTGCCAGCAGCTTGGGGGGCAGCTATGGCTACACCTTC. Protein: CASSLGGSYGYTF.

V and J are TRBV7-9 and TRBJ2-2, with TRBD2 matching 10 bases. CDR1 is SEHNR and CDR2 is FQNEAQ in the germline V gene (reference sequence). V lost 5 bases and J lost 7; bases outside the gene matches: 16. The CDR3 length is 18 residues. CDR3 DNA sequence: TGTGCCAGCAGCCCACGACCGTGGAGCGGGGGGGTGCGCGGGGAGCTGTTTTTT. Translation: CASSPRPWSGGVRGELFF.

The CDR3 bases are TGTGCCTGGAGACAGGTTACCTATGGCTACACCTTC. The encoded protein is CAWRQVTYGYTF. The chain uses TRBV30 and TRBJ1-2; D possibly corresponds to TRBD1 (5 bases). Germline CDR1 and CDR2: GTSNPN and SVGIG (reference sequence). The V gene lost 3 bases and the J gene lost 4 bases, with 9 bases spanning the gap. The CDR3 runs to 12 residues.